This entry lists 29 T cell receptor beta chains sequenced from one sample in a study of human T cells and chemical hapten exposure. Documented time point: patch test 1, 2 weeks after DPC sensitization. Treatment defined: therapeutic diphenylcyclopropenone sensitization with weekly scalp DPC. From the RACE reads, TCRdb called clonotypes with MiXCR, one entry per CDR3 protein. The sample has roughly 360,000 distinct CDR3 sequences; approximately 5.1% are singletons. The specimen comprised whole blood, sampled in connection with sensitization to the hapten diphenylcyclopropenone (DPC). The source of these receptors is a woman between 45 and 65 years old with alopecia areata. Some clones in this sample may be carry-over from other donors' samples.

The J gene is TRBJ1-5, the V gene TRBV2; D might be TRBD1 (5 bases). The CDR3 is made up of 16 amino acids. V lost 1 base to trimming and J lost 4 bases, with 14 bases between them. Per the germline V gene, CDR1 is SNHLY and CDR2 is FYNNEI. In nucleotides, the CDR3 is TGTGCCAGCAGTGAAGGGGCAGGGCAGGGTAATCAGCCCCAGCATTTT. It translates to CASSEGAGQGNQPQHF.

This clonotype was picked up many times. The gene calls are TRBV28 and TRBJ2-7; D is possibly TRBD1 or TRBD2 (5 bases each). CDR3 size: 14 residues. Trimming stripped 7 bases from V and 3 bases from J, with 16 bases between. CDR1 and CDR2 from the germline V gene are MDHEN and SYDVKM. The CDR3 spells CASTLGGARYEQYF. The CDR3 DNA reads TGTGCCAGCACTCTTGGGGGAGCGCGCTACGAGCAGTACTTC.

The chain carries TRBV3-1 and TRBJ1-1, with D possibly being TRBD1 (5 bases). This CDR3 has 14 residues. Trimming left V 3 bases short and J 1 base short, with 9 bases between. Germline V gives CDR1 LGHDT, CDR2 YNNKEL (reference sequence). The CDR3 sequence: CASSQGRGNTEAFF. CDR3 DNA: TGTGCCAGCAGCCAGGGAAGGGGGAACACTGAAGCTTTCTTT.

This clonotype was recorded at least ten times. The chain couples TRBV28 to TRBJ2-7, with unresolved D. Germline loops: CDR1 MDHEN, CDR2 SYDVKM. This CDR3 is 13 amino acids long. Between the trimmed V and J ends, which lost 2 bases and 5 bases, there was a span of 10 bases. The CDR3 reads CASSLTPENEQYF. In DNA form, the CDR3 reads TGTGCCAGCAGTTTAACCCCGGAGAACGAGCAGTACTTC.

The gene calls are TRBV5-1 and TRBJ2-7; D is unresolved. Germline CDR1 SGHRS, CDR2 YFSETQ. Trimming pared 0 bases from V and 2 bases from J, leaving 12 bases between. The CDR3 is 15 residues long. The CDR3, as DNA: TGCGCCAGCAGCTTGGTAGGCCAGAGGACCTACGAGCAGTACTTC. Protein: CASSLVGQRTYEQYF.

In this sample, this clonotype turned up many times. The rearrangement links TRBV28 to TRBJ2-7, with D possibly matching TRBD2 (5 bases). The ends were cut back, 8 bases at V and 0 bases at J, with 14 bases in the middle. The germline CDR1 and CDR2 sequences are MDHEN and SYDVKM. CDR3 length: 14 residues. The CDR3 is CASARTGYSYEQYF. CDR3 sequence (DNA): TGTGCCAGCGCGCGAACGGGATACTCCTACGAGCAGTACTTC.

This sequence joins TRBV20-1 and TRBJ2-3; 9 nucleotides agree with TRBD2. This CDR3 region has 15 residues. Germline V gene lookup returns CDR1 DFQATT and CDR2 SNEGSKA (reference sequence). After removal of 5 bases from V and 0 bases from J, the junction contained 6 bases not matched to a gene. CDR3 sequence (DNA): TGCAGTGCTTCCGGGACTAGCCTTAGCACAGATACGCAGTATTTT. Translated: CSASGTSLSTDTQYF.

This clonotype has a handful of counts. The chain combines TRBV9 with TRBJ1-1; TRBD1 is a possible D gene (5 bases). The CDR3 loop spans 13 amino acids. Trimming left V 0 bases short and J 6 bases short, with 9 bases between. Germline V gene lookup returns CDR1 SGDLS and CDR2 YYNGEE. Written as DNA, the CDR3 is TGTGCCAGCAGCGTAGAGGGGTCTGCTGAAGCTTTCTTT. Amino acid sequence: CASSVEGSAEAFF.

This clonotype was detected a few times. This sequence joins TRBV28 and TRBJ2-3; the D is unclear. This CDR3 has 12 amino acids. Germline V gene lookup returns CDR1 MDHEN and CDR2 SYDVKM. V was clipped by 6 bases and J by 5 bases, with 9 bases between them. The CDR3 coding sequence is TGTGCCAGCAGAGAGGCAGGAGATACGCAGTATTTT. This translates into CASREAGDTQYF. The full variable domain, completed using reference TRBV28 and TRBJ2-3, is DVKVTQSSRYLVKRTGEKVFLECVQDMDHENMFWYRQDPGLGLRLIYFSYDVKMKEKGDIPEGYSVSREKKERFSLILESASTNQTSMYLCASREAGDTQYFGPGTRLTVL.

The CDR3 is CASSLSRDIYNSPLHF. The CDR3 DNA follows: TGTGCCAGCAGTTTATCCCGGGACATCTATAATTCACCCCTCCACTTT. The chain is built from TRBV6-5 and TRBJ1-6; a possible D gene is TRBD1 (6 bases). Per germline, CDR1 MNHEY and CDR2 SVGAGI. This CDR3 comprises 16 residues. The V end was cut by 4 bases, the J end by 3 bases, with 13 bases between.

The chain is built from TRBV7-9 and TRBJ1-1, with D perhaps matching TRBD1 (5 bases). V was trimmed by 4 bases and J by 3 bases, leaving 21 bases between them. Germline CDR1 SEHNR, CDR2 FQNEAQ (reference sequence). This CDR3 spans 17 amino acids. The CDR3 sequence is CASSSYGGGGRDTEAFF. The CDR3 DNA reads TGTGCCAGCAGCTCCTATGGGGGGGGAGGAAGGGACACTGAAGCTTTCTTT.

This clonotype was picked up a small number of times. The V call is TRBV7-9, the J call TRBJ2-5; possibly TRBD1 for D (5 bases). V was trimmed by 2 bases and J by 4 bases, leaving 17 bases between them. The germline gives CDR1 SEHNR, CDR2 FQNEAQ (reference sequence). This CDR3 region has 16 residues. For the CDR3, the DNA is TGTGCCAGCAGCTTAAGGGGCCTGGTGGGAATAGAGACCCAGTACTTC. Amino acids: CASSLRGLVGIETQYF.

This clonotype was found many times. This chain uses TRBV10-3 with TRBJ2-2; 8 bases fit TRBD1. The germline CDR1 and CDR2 sequences are ENHRY and SYGVKD. After removal of 7 bases from V and 4 bases from J, the junction contained 14 bases not matched to a gene. The CDR3 sequence is 17 residues long. Here the CDR3 reads CAINPGQVLRGTGELFF. The CDR3 nucleotides are TGTGCCATCAACCCGGGACAGGTCCTCCGAGGCACCGGGGAGCTGTTTTTT.

This chain links TRBV7-9 with TRBJ2-3, with D uncertain. The CDR3 has 15 residues. The V gene lost 8 bases and the J gene lost 4 bases, with 19 bases spanning the gap. Germline V gene data show CDR1 as SEHNR and CDR2 as FQNEAQ (reference sequence). DNA of the CDR3: TGTGCCAGCGCTCCCCCCCCGGCAGTGGCAGATACGCAGTATTTT. Protein sequence: CASAPPPAVADTQYF.

This clonotype was seen at least ten times. V is TRBV12-3 or TRBV12-4 and J is TRBJ1-1; tentative D call: TRBD1 (5 bases). The V end lost 3 bases, the J end lost 4 bases, and 12 bases lay between the germline ends. This CDR3 is built from 14 residues. The CDR3 region has the DNA TGTGCCAGCAGTTTTGGGGGATTGAGCACTGAAGCTTTCTTT. This codes for CASSFGGLSTEAFF.

This clonotype appeared many times. The rearrangement uses TRBV2 and TRBJ1-4; tentative D call: TRBD1 (5 bases). V lost 7 bases, J lost 8 bases, and 17 bases lay in between. Germline CDR1 and CDR2: SNHLY and FYNNEI. CDR3 length: 14 amino acids. For the CDR3, the DNA is TGTGCCAGCACGACTGCAGGGTATCGAGAAAAACTGTTTTTT. Translation: CASTTAGYREKLFF.

This clonotype was recorded a few times. V is TRBV27 and J is TRBJ2-3; TRBD1 aligns across 8 bases. The CDR3 runs to 15 residues. The V segment lost 8 bases and the J segment 0 bases; nucleotides outside the gene matches: 7. Germline-derived CDR1 and CDR2 are MNHEY and SMNVEV (reference sequence). In nucleotides, the CDR3 is TGTGCCAGCGCTGGGTGGGACAGGAGCACAGATACGCAGTATTTT. Translating it yields CASAGWDRSTDTQYF.

This clonotype showed up many times. The rearrangement links TRBV18 to TRBJ1-2; perhaps TRBD1 as D (5 bases). Trimming left V 4 bases short and J 3 bases short, with 15 bases between. CDR1 is KGHSH, CDR2 LQKENI, per germline. This CDR3 contains 15 residues. The CDR3 sequence is CASSLTLKGDYGYTF. CDR3 nucleotide sequence: TGTGCCAGCTCACTCACTCTTAAAGGGGACTATGGCTACACCTTC.

The chain combines TRBV2 with TRBJ2-2; 11 bases are shared with TRBD1. Losses at the gene ends were 6 bases for V and 7 bases for J; bases not matched to a gene: 10. The CDR3 is made up of 16 amino acids. Germline CDR1 reads SNHLY; CDR2 reads FYNNEI. The CDR3, as DNA: TGTGCCAGCAGCCCCGGACAGGGGGCGATTATCGGGGAGCTGTTTTTT. Protein: CASSPGQGAIIGELFF.

In this sample, this clonotype turned up many times. V gene TRBV14 combines with J gene TRBJ2-7, with 12 bases aligning to TRBD2. V lost 4 bases, J lost 2 bases, and 15 bases stayed unmatched. The CDR3 covers 19 residues. Germline lookup yields CDR1 SGHDN and CDR2 FVKESK. CDR3 nucleotide sequence: TGTGCCAGCAGCCCTACCGATCTGACTAGCGGGAGTGGCCCCTACGAGCAGTACTTC. Residues: CASSPTDLTSGSGPYEQYF.

At least ten counts were recorded for this clonotype. This chain joins TRBV7-9 and TRBJ1-1, with D unclear. The V and J ends lost 4 bases and 3 bases respectively, with 12 bases between them. Germline loops: CDR1 SEHNR, CDR2 FQNEAQ (reference sequence). This CDR3 contains 14 residues. CDR3 sequence reads: CASSSRVSDTEAFF. CDR3 nucleotides: TGTGCCAGCAGCTCTAGGGTAAGCGACACTGAAGCTTTCTTT.

This clonotype was observed many times. The rearrangement links TRBV7-2 to TRBJ1-5; tentatively, D is TRBD1 (5 bases). The germline V gene has CDR1 SGHTA and CDR2 FQGNSA. This CDR3 has 13 amino acids. The V gene lost 5 bases and the J gene lost 8 bases, with 13 bases spanning the gap. The DNA of the CDR3 is TGTGCCAGCAGCCCTGAATCGGGGGAGCCCCAGCATTTT. Protein: CASSPESGEPQHF.

This clonotype was seen repeatedly, ten times or more. The CDR3 nucleotides read TGTGCCAGCAGCCATCGGACAGGGTACGGCTACACCTTC. Translating gives CASSHRTGYGYTF. The chain has TRBV5-6 and TRBJ1-2; 8 nucleotides align to TRBD1. Germline CDR1 SGHDT, CDR2 YYEEEE. The CDR3 is 13 residues long. With 4 bases clipped from V and 8 bases from J, the junction kept 7 bases outside the gene matches.

This clonotype was seen repeatedly, ten times or more. This sequence joins TRBV5-6 and TRBJ1-5, with TRBD1 matching 9 bases. The CDR3 has 16 amino acids. The V gene's germline CDR1 is SGHDT and CDR2 YYEEEE. The V and J ends lost 5 bases and 3 bases, in that order; junction bases with no gene match: 9. CDR3 coding DNA: TGTGCCAGCAGTCCCTCAGGGACAGGGTACAATCAGCCCCAGCATTTT. It specifies CASSPSGTGYNQPQHF.

This clonotype came up many times. V is TRBV10-1 and J is TRBJ2-7; 12 bases match TRBD2. The J segment lost 7 bases and the V segment lost 10 bases, leaving 8 bases of the junction unmatched. The CDR3 has 13 amino acids. Germline V CDR1 and CDR2: WNHNN, SYGVQD (reference sequence). The CDR3 protein is CAKTTSGRTEQYF. Here the CDR3 DNA reads TGCGCCAAGACGACTAGCGGGAGAACGGAGCAGTACTTC.

This clonotype turned up a few times. This chain connects TRBV28 to TRBJ1-2, with D maybe TRBD1 (5 bases). Germline CDR1 is MDHEN and CDR2 is SYDVKM. With 4 bases removed from V and 7 bases from J, the gap between germline ends came to 22 bases. The CDR3 sequence is 16 residues long. CDR3 sequence reads: CASSSPRGGEVSGYTF. In nucleotides, the CDR3 is TGTGCCAGCAGTTCCCCCCGGGGGGGGGAGGTCTCTGGCTACACCTTC.

This clonotype came up a few times. This sequence joins TRBV27 and TRBJ2-7; D might be TRBD2 (5 bases). There are 14 residues in the CDR3. V was pared by 2 bases and J by 3 bases, with 11 bases between. The germline gives CDR1 MNHEY, CDR2 SMNVEV (reference sequence). The CDR3 bases are TGTGCCAGCAGTTTAGTGGGAGTGGGCTACGAGCAGTACTTC. It specifies CASSLVGVGYEQYF.

The chain recombines TRBV2 with TRBJ2-3, with 8 bases fitting TRBD2. Per germline, CDR1 SNHLY and CDR2 FYNNEI. The CDR3 consists of 17 residues. Losses at the gene ends were 7 bases for V and 1 base for J; bases not matched to a gene: 13. CDR3 loop: CASISGASGQRTDTQYF. The CDR3 DNA follows: TGTGCCAGCATCTCGGGGGCTAGCGGGCAACGCACAGATACGCAGTATTTT.

This clonotype was recorded many times. The genes are TRBV5-1 and TRBJ2-5; 10 bases align to TRBD2. The CDR3 consists of 15 residues. Trimming cost V 7 bases and J 3 bases; bases outside gene matches: 9. CDR1 is SGHRS, CDR2 YFSETQ, per germline. CDR3 in amino acids: CASRAASGREETQYF. CDR3 nucleotide sequence: TGCGCCAGCCGGGCGGCTAGCGGGAGAGAAGAGACCCAGTACTTC.